Listed below are T cell receptor beta chains from one sample, sequenced in a study of blood T cell repertoires in COVID-19. The method was immunoSEQ multiplex PCR; TCRdb's version includes in-frame clones alone and lacks a portion of them. The top ten clones hold approximately 0.93% of a sample with 300,000 to 400,000 clones, about 90% of them seen once. The sequencing sample was made of PBMCs or T cells enriched from blood (not recorded which). Every receptor here comes from a woman younger than 45 who had recovered from COVID-19. CDR3s include the opening cysteine and the closing phenylalanine or tryptophan. D genes are given only for firm matches. Clone size is given for some rows only: seen once, a few or many times, or a class if the clone is expanded.

v_call: TRBV19
clone_size: NA
d_call: NA
j_call: TRBJ1-2
cdr3_aa: CASSRRRYGYTF
cdr3_nt: TGTGCCAGTAGTAGAAGGCGGTATGGCTACACCTTC

v_call: TRBV19
clone_size: few
d_call: NA
j_call: TRBJ1-2
cdr3_aa: CASSIRLHGDGYTF
cdr3_nt: TGTGCCAGTAGTATTCGGCTCCACGGGGATGGCTACACCTTC

v_call: TRBV3-1/TRBV3-2
clone_size: NA
d_call: TRBD2
j_call: TRBJ2-7
cdr3_aa: CASSQGLAVLEQYF
cdr3_nt: TGTGCCAGCAGCCAAGGACTAGCCGTCCTCGAGCAGTACTTC

v_call: TRBV27
clone_size: NA
d_call: NA
j_call: TRBJ1-1
cdr3_aa: CASSGTPGGTEAFF
cdr3_nt: TGTGCCAGCAGTGGTACTCCCGGAGGGACTGAAGCTTTCTTT

v_call: TRBV9
clone_size: NA
d_call: NA
j_call: TRBJ1-2
cdr3_aa: CASSPTDIEGYTF
cdr3_nt: TGTGCCAGCAGCCCGACAGATATCGAGGGCTACACCTTC

v_call: TRBV3-1/TRBV3-2
clone_size: NA
d_call: NA
j_call: TRBJ2-7
cdr3_aa: CASSQGTAFAYEQYF
cdr3_nt: TGTGCCAGCAGCCAAGGGACAGCGTTCGCCTACGAGCAGTACTTC

v_call: TRBV9
clone_size: NA
d_call: NA
j_call: TRBJ2-2
cdr3_aa: CASSVAGHTGELFF
cdr3_nt: TGTGCCAGCAGCGTAGCCGGTCACACCGGGGAGCTGTTTTTT

v_call: TRBV27
clone_size: NA
d_call: NA
j_call: TRBJ1-2
cdr3_aa: CASSLRGHGYTF
cdr3_nt: TGTGCCAGCAGTTTGAGAGGGCATGGCTACACCTTC

v_call: TRBV28
clone_size: once
d_call: NA
j_call: TRBJ1-1
cdr3_aa: CASSLGLGGTEAFF
cdr3_nt: TGTGCCAGCAGTTTGGGACTGGGGGGGACTGAAGCTTTCTTT

v_call: TRBV18
clone_size: NA
d_call: TRBD1
j_call: TRBJ2-7
cdr3_aa: CASSPGTVASFYEQYF
cdr3_nt: TGTGCCAGCTCACCCGGGACAGTGGCTTCCTTCTACGAGCAGTACTTC

v_call: TRBV28
clone_size: NA
d_call: NA
j_call: TRBJ1-3
cdr3_aa: CASSFGTTGNTIYF
cdr3_nt: TGTGCCAGCAGTTTTGGTACAACTGGAAACACCATATATTTT

v_call: TRBV18
clone_size: NA
d_call: TRBD1
j_call: TRBJ1-6
cdr3_aa: CASSPGQGDNSPLHF
cdr3_nt: TGTGCCAGCTCACCTGGACAGGGGGATAATTCACCCCTCCACTTT

v_call: TRBV29-1
clone_size: NA
d_call: NA
j_call: TRBJ2-7
cdr3_aa: CSVRDRDKGYEQYF
cdr3_nt: TGCAGCGTGCGCGATCGGGACAAGGGCTACGAGCAGTACTTC

v_call: TRBV19
clone_size: NA
d_call: TRBD2
j_call: TRBJ2-1
cdr3_aa: CASRPGGGTEQFF
cdr3_nt: TGTGCCAGTAGGCCGGGGGGGGGCACCGAGCAGTTCTTC

v_call: TRBV28
clone_size: NA
d_call: NA
j_call: TRBJ2-6
cdr3_aa: CASSASGFSGANVLTF
cdr3_nt: TGTGCCAGCAGTGCCTCCGGGTTCTCTGGGGCCAACGTCCTGACTTTC